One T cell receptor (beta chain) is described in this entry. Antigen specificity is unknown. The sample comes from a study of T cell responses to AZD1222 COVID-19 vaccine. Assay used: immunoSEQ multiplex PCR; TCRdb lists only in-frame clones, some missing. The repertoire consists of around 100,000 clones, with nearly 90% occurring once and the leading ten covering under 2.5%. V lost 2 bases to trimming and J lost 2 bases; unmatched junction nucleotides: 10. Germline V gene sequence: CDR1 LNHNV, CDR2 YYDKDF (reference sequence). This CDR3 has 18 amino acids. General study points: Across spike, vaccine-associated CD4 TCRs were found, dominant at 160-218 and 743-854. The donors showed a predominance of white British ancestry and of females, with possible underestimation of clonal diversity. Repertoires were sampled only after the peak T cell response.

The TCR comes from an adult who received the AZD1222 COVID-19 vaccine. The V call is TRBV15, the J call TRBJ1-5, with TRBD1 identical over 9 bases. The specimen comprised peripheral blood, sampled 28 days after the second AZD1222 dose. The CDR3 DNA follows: TGTGCCACCAGCAGACCCGGGACAGGGTCGGGGGGCAATCAGCCCCAGCATTTT. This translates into CATSRPGTGSGGNQPQHF.